This T cell receptor (beta chain) was identified in a study of blood T cells in healthy people across ages (dated by TCRdb to about 2015). As for the study more broadly: In model experiments, roughly one uniquely barcoded TCR beta cDNA molecule per two T cells was captured by template switching. To track age-related changes in TCR beta repertoire diversity, the study relied on deep sequencing normalized with unique cDNA molecular identifiers. The donors were divided into four age groups: young (average around 15 years), middle-aged (about 41), aged (about 61) and long-lived (roughly 88). To avoid experimental bias, donors of different ages were distributed randomly across sequencing lanes. Two additional independent replicas of 1 million unique cDNA reads from the same blood draw were analyzed for two donors (one aged 18 to 30 and one aged 80 or older).

The germline V gene encodes CDR1 MGHRA and CDR2 YSYEKL. Relative to germline, V is missing 4 bases and J is missing 9 bases, with 9 bases of the junction outside any gene match. The CDR3 holds 15 amino acids from the cysteine to the phenylalanine. Kept here is only the CDR3 DNA, which spans 45 bases and is read in frame from base 1. Libraries were constructed by 5' RACE. TCRdb shows the sequencer as Illumina HiSeq 2500. A second PCR of 7 to 11 cycles was run with a J-beta primer mix and a sample-barcoded 5' primer. A template-switch 5' adaptor carrying 12 random nucleotides introduced a unique molecular identifier onto each TCR beta cDNA molecule. Each sample yielded at least 3 million CDR3-containing paired-end reads. First-strand cDNA was synthesized from all RNA with the Mint cDNA synthesis kit, primed by a TRBC-specific oligonucleotide. Following uracil-DNA glycosylase treatment, a first 18-cycle PCR with universal primers M1SS and BC2_uni_R was performed on all cDNA. On the authors' methods: Normalization of each sample was performed by random selection of 1 million high-quality reads, each carrying a distinct molecular identifier. Reads sharing molecular identifiers were discarded rather than binned into consensus sequences. MiTCR, set to a Q25 quality threshold and the strictest error-elimination algorithm, was used for CDR3 identification, clonotype clustering and error correction. A nonparametric unseen species model with Euler transformation was used to estimate lower-bound total TCR beta diversity. TCRdb passed the public sequencing reads through fastp at Q25 and MiXCR, retaining productive beta sequences. One record per CDR3 amino acid sequence lists the most common genes and DNA. In this record, the V and J calls reflect TCRdb's handling and not the investigators' own analysis. The sample table records about a million distinct CDR3 sequences; roughly 48% of these occur just once. Clones ranked in the top ten supply roughly an eighth of the sample.

Concerning this clonotype itself: Its antigen is currently not known. The sample holds no much larger clone one base away, and base qualities are not on file.

General study outcomes and caveats: Observed TCR beta diversity correlated strongly with the percentage of naive T cells measured by flow cytometry. As age increased, observed TCR beta diversity per million T cells dropped in a roughly linear way, and a significant reduction was already evident by age around 41. Because profiling used bulk unsorted PBMCs, naive and antigen-experienced compartments could not be compared conclusively. Because donor CMV infection status was unknown, age-related changes in expanded clonotypes were potentially confounded. Compared with the aged group, the long-lived group had more naive CD4+ T cells, fewer expanded clones and increased TCR diversity, a pattern suggesting age selection. Total diversity estimates from one million sequenced T cells were considered lower bounds and underestimates.

Donors were 35 to 40 systemically healthy Caucasian individuals from Russia aged roughly 6 to 100 years. Roughly 9 milliliters of peripheral blood were drawn from each donor into EDTA-treated Vacutainer tubes. Ficoll-Paque density-gradient centrifugation was used to isolate PBMCs, with at least 7 million per sample. Trizol reagent was used to extract total RNA from PBMCs, with at least 6 micrograms per sample. The percentages of naive CD45RAhigh/CD27high T cells were determined by flow cytometry on a PBMC aliquot from every donor. The sample comprised blood. The rearranged chain carries TRBV4-1 and TRBJ1-5; the central 10 bases match TRBD1. The sequence was collected from a man younger than 45 in good health. The sequence in DNA is TGCGCCAGCAGCCTGACAGGGGGCGGGTATCGGCCCCAGCATTTT. It specifies CASSLTGGGYRPQHF.